What follows is one TCR beta chain and its context. Antigen unknown. This entry is derived from a study of lymphopenia after photon versus proton radiotherapy. Broader study findings: Photon-treated patients lost naive T cells and TCR diversity; proton-treated stayed stable. A bigger post-nadir fall in TCR diversity correlated inversely with survival time in deceased patients.

Clones were sequenced by immunoSEQ multiplex PCR, and TCRdb holds only the in-frame ones, with some missing. The repertoire holds about 34,000 clones, with under 90% as singletons. This CDR3 has 15 amino acids. Germline V gene lookup returns CDR1 LGHNT and CDR2 FRNRAP. V lost 8 bases to trimming and J lost 4 bases, with 20 bases between them. The TCR comes from a woman aged 65 to 85 with pancreatic cancer. The chain uses TRBV12-5 and TRBJ1-1, with D maybe TRBD1 (5 bases). The specimen comprised peripheral blood, sampled from a patient treated with proton-based radiotherapy. CDR3 nucleotide sequence: TGTGCTAGTCCCCCAGAGGCAGGAGGGACCACTGAAGCTTTCTTT. This translates into CASPPEAGGTTEAFF.